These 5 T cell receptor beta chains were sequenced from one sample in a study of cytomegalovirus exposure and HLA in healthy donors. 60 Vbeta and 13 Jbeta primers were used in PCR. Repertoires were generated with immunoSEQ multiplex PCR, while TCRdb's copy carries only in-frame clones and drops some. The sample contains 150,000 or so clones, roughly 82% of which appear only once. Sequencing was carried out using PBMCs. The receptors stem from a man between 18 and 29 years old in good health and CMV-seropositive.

CDR3 coding DNA: TGTGCCAGCAGCCGGGGCTCCTATAATTCACCCCTCCACTTT. Protein sequence: CASSRGSYNSPLHF. The chain has TRBV9 and TRBJ1-6, with unresolved D. V was clipped by 4 bases and J by 0 bases, with 5 bases between them. This CDR3 has 14 amino acids. Germline values: CDR1 SGDLS, CDR2 YYNGEE.

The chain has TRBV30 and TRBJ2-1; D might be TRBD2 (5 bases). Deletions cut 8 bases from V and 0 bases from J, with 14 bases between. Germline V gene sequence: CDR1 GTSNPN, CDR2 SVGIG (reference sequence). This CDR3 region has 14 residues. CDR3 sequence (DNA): TGTGCCCTAGCCCTCGGGCTCTCCTACAATGAGCAGTTCTTC. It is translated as CALALGLSYNEQFF.

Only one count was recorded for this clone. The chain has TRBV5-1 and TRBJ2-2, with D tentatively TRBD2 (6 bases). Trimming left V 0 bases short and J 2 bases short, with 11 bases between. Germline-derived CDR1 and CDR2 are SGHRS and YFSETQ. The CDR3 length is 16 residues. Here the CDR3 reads CASSLVSGLNTGELFF. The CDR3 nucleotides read TGCGCCAGCAGCTTGGTGAGCGGGCTAAACACCGGGGAGCTGTTTTTT.

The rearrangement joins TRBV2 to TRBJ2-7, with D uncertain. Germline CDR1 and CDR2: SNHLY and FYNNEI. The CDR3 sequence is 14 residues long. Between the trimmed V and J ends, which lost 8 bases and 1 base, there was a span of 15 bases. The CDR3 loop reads CASSPRFLSYEQYF. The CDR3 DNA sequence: TGTGCCAGCTCCCCACGGTTCCTTTCCTACGAGCAGTACTTC.

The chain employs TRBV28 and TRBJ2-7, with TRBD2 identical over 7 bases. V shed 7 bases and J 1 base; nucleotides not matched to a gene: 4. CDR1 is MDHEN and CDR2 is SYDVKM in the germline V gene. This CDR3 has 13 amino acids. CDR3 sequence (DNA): TGTGCCAGCAAGGAGGGAGGGTCCTACGAGCAGTACTTC. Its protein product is CASKEGGSYEQYF. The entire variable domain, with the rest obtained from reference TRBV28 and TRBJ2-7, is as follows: DVKVTQSSRYLVKRTGEKVFLECVQDMDHENMFWYRQDPGLGLRLIYFSYDVKMKEKGDIPEGYSVSREKKERFSLILESASTNQTSMYLCASKEGGSYEQYFGPGTRLTVT.